The 4 T cell receptor beta chains reported below all come from one sample, sequenced in a study of T cell repertoires in cytomegalovirus infection. Their antigens are not known. TCRdb reanalysed the reads using MiXCR and keeps one entry per CDR3 protein. Altogether 95,000 to 120,000 distinct CDR3 sequences are present, over 30% being singletons, with the ten largest covering 41%. Specimen: CD8+ T cells from cultured PBMCs, collected from culture after CMV antigen stimulation. These receptors came from a human donor in good health (CMV status not recorded). Some clones in this sample may be carry-over from other donors' samples.

The V gene is TRBV7-9, the J gene TRBJ2-7; the D is unclear. This CDR3 is built from 14 residues. Germline CDR1 SEHNR, CDR2 FQNEAQ (reference sequence). V was pared by 5 bases and J by 0 bases, with 11 bases between. This CDR3 reads CASSASVSSYEQYF. The CDR3 DNA is TGTGCCAGCAGCGCCAGTGTTAGCTCCTACGAGCAGTACTTC.

The V and J genes are TRBV14 and TRBJ2-7; tentatively, D is TRBD2 (6 bases). The length of the CDR3 is 16 residues. Germline V gene data show CDR1 as SGHDN and CDR2 as FVKESK. Trimming shortened V by 2 bases and J by 2 bases, and 16 bases separated the two germline ends. The CDR3 region is CASSQREADPPYEQYF. The CDR3 DNA reads TGTGCCAGCAGCCAAAGGGAGGCGGACCCCCCCTACGAGCAGTACTTC.

The J gene is TRBJ2-1, the V gene TRBV5-6; D perhaps matches TRBD1 (6 bases). CDR3 length: 13 amino acids. The V end was cut by 3 bases, the J end by 9 bases, with 13 bases between. Looked up from germline, CDR1 is SGHDT and CDR2 is YYEEEE. This chain's CDR3 is CASSSGTWGEQFF. DNA for the CDR3: TGTGCCAGCAGCTCCGGGACATGGGGTGAGCAGTTCTTC.

This clonotype has just a few counts. The chain uses TRBV28 and TRBJ2-7; 7 bases align to TRBD1. After removal of 1 base from V and 3 bases from J, the junction contained 3 bases not matched to a gene. The germline V gene has CDR1 MDHEN and CDR2 SYDVKM. There are 14 residues in the CDR3. The CDR3 coding sequence is TGTGCCAGCAGTTTATTGACAGGGAACTACGAGCAGTACTTC. This sequence encodes CASSLLTGNYEQYF. The full variable domain, completed using reference TRBV28 and TRBJ2-7, is DVKVTQSSRYLVKRTGEKVFLECVQDMDHENMFWYRQDPGLGLRLIYFSYDVKMKEKGDIPEGYSVSREKKERFSLILESASTNQTSMYLCASSLLTGNYEQYFGPGTRLTVT.